The 10 T cell receptor beta chains below come from one sample, sequenced in a study of blood T cell repertoires in COVID-19. Using immunoSEQ multiplex PCR, the repertoire was profiled, and TCRdb retains in-frame clones only, with some absent. The sample comprises over 60,000 clones, 84% of which are singletons, and 10% to 15% rests with the top ten. The sequenced material came from peripheral blood. These receptor sequences come from a human donor in a cohort sampled during active COVID-19.

A word on this clone: This sample also contains other DNA sequences that code for the same CDR3. V usage is TRBV2 and J usage is TRBJ2-7; TRBD1 matches 7 bases. Looked up from germline, CDR1 is SNHLY and CDR2 is FYNNEI. The CDR3 length is 15 residues. V lost 6 bases and J lost 1; bases outside the gene matches: 9. CDR3 residues: CASSETGTASYEQYF. For the CDR3, the DNA is TGTGCCAGCAGCGAAACCGGGACAGCTTCCTACGAGCAGTACTTC. The whole variable domain, remainder taken from reference TRBV2 and TRBJ2-7, is EPEVTQTPSHQVTQMGQEVILRCVPISNHLYFYWYRQILGQKVEFLVSFYNNEISEKSEIFDDQFSVERPDGSNFTLKIRSTKLEDSAMYFCASSETGTASYEQYFGPGTRLTVT.

The rearrangement uses TRBV19 and TRBJ2-5; TRBD1 aligns across 9 bases. J was trimmed by 5 bases and V by 8 bases; bases with no gene match: 15. Germline CDR1 is LNHDA and CDR2 is SQIVND (reference sequence). The length of the CDR3 is 16 residues. DNA of the CDR3: TGTGCCAGTGAACCCAATCAACAGGGGGCTGGGGAGACCCAGTACTTC. Encoded protein: CASEPNQQGAGETQYF.

V and J are TRBV19 and TRBJ2-3; the match to TRBD2 covers 11 bases. The CDR3 is 18 amino acids. Germline CDR1 LNHDA, CDR2 SQIVND (reference sequence). V shed 6 bases and J 3 bases; nucleotides not matched to a gene: 14. In nucleotides, the CDR3 is TGTGCCAGTAGCCCAACCGAAATTAGCGGGGGGGAAACAGATACGCAGTATTTT. Encoded protein: CASSPTEISGGETDTQYF.

The chain combines TRBV6-6 with TRBJ1-4; no clear D gene. Germline CDR1 MNHNY, CDR2 SVGAGI (reference sequence). With 2 bases removed from V and 0 bases from J, the gap between germline ends came to 7 bases. This CDR3 is built from 15 residues. The CDR3 loop reads CASSYPVATNEKLFF. As DNA, the CDR3 is TGTGCCAGCAGTTACCCCGTTGCAACTAATGAAAAACTGTTTTTT.

The chain employs TRBV13 and TRBJ1-1; 9 nucleotides align to TRBD1. J lost 0 bases, V lost 5 bases, and 4 bases had no gene match. The length of the CDR3 is 15 residues. Germline V gives CDR1 PRHDT, CDR2 FYEKMQ (reference sequence). The CDR3 DNA reads TGTGCCAGCAGCAAAGACAGGGGGATGAACACTGAAGCTTTCTTT. It translates to CASSKDRGMNTEAFF.

The chain links TRBV6-1 to TRBJ2-7; D possibly corresponds to TRBD1 (6 bases). Germline V lookup: CDR1 MNHNS, CDR2 SASEGT. CDR3 length: 15 amino acids. Trimming removed 1 base from V and 1 base from J, with 11 bases in between. The CDR3 protein is CASSEVEQGSYEQYF. The CDR3, as DNA: TGTGCCAGCAGTGAAGTGGAACAGGGATCCTACGAGCAGTACTTC.

The genes are TRBV10-1 and TRBJ1-1; D is possibly TRBD1 (5 bases). The CDR3 contains 13 residues. CDR1 WNHNN and CDR2 SYGVQD come from the germline V gene (reference sequence). The V end was cut by 4 bases, the J end by 2 bases, with 8 bases between. CDR3 sequence: CASSGQINTEAFF. The CDR3 DNA reads TGCGCCAGCAGTGGACAGATTAACACTGAAGCTTTCTTT.

The chain carries TRBV14 and TRBJ1-2; D may be TRBD1 (6 bases). The CDR3 runs 15 residues. The germline gives CDR1 SGHDN, CDR2 FVKESK. The V end was cut by 1 base, the J end by 2 bases, with 11 bases between. The CDR3 coding sequence is TGTGCCAGCAGCCAAGTCGCAGGGGCCAACTATGGCTACACCTTC. It encodes CASSQVAGANYGYTF. The full variable domain, with the rest looked up from reference TRBV14 and TRBJ1-2, is EAGVTQFPSHSVIEKGQTVTLRCDPISGHDNLYWYRRVMGKEIKFLLHFVKESKQDESGMPNNRFLAERTGGTYSTLKVQPAELEDSGVYFCASSQVAGANYGYTFGSGTRLTVV.

The chain employs TRBV15 and TRBJ2-3; 8 bases map to TRBD2. V lost 3 bases and J lost 2; bases outside the gene matches: 7. Germline V gene data show CDR1 as LNHNV and CDR2 as YYDKDF (reference sequence). This CDR3 has 16 residues. CDR3 DNA sequence: TGTGCCACCAGCAGGCGTTGGGGACTAGACACAGATACGCAGTATTTT. This gives the protein CATSRRWGLDTDTQYF.

The chain recombines TRBV7-9 with TRBJ2-7, with 7 bases matching TRBD1. V dropped 5 bases and J dropped 3; count of bases not matched to a gene: 7. CDR1 and CDR2 from the germline V gene are SEHNR and FQNEAQ (reference sequence). The CDR3 runs to 14 residues. DNA of the CDR3: TGTGCCAGCAGCGGGGACAGTAGCTTCTACGAGCAGTACTTC. It codes for CASSGDSSFYEQYF.